These T cell receptor beta chains were read from a single sample in a study of human T cells and chemical hapten exposure. Via MiXCR, TCRdb re-called the RACE reads, giving one row per CDR3 protein. This table has approximately 69,000 distinct CDR3 sequences, about 9.3% appearing once. This sample comprised whole blood, obtained in connection with sensitization to the hapten diphenylcyclopropenone (DPC). These receptors were taken from a woman aged 45-65 years with alopecia areata. Some clones in this sample may be carry-over from other donors' samples. Both conserved end residues are part of each CDR3. The D gene is left open where the match is weak. Clone size, where shown, is once, few, many, or a class for clones that have expanded.

many	TRBD1	TRBV7-9	TRBJ1-1	CASSLGQGAAEAFF	TGTGCCAGCAGCTTAGGACAGGGGGCCGCTGAAGCTTTCTTT
many	TRBD1	TRBV29-1	TRBJ1-2	CSVNRGGMDYGYTF	TGCAGCGTCAATCGAGGGGGCATGGACTATGGCTACACCTTC
NA	NA	TRBV18	TRBJ2-1	CASPLTVNEQFF	TGTGCCAGCCCATTGACAGTCAATGAGCAGTTCTTC
NA	TRBD2	TRBV13	TRBJ2-2	CASSTRTSGRPGELFF	TGTGCCAGCAGCACACGGACTAGCGGGAGGCCCGGGGAGCTGTTTTTT
many	NA	TRBV11-2	TRBJ2-5	CASSFSGAALETQYF	TGTGCCAGCAGCTTTTCGGGGGCAGCTCTGGAGACCCAGTACTTC
few	NA	TRBV19	TRBJ1-5	CANQPGRANQPQHF	TGTGCCAATCAACCGGGTCGCGCAAATCAGCCCCAGCATTTT
many	NA	TRBV5-6	TRBJ1-2	CASSLLDRGYTF	TGTGCCAGCAGCTTGTTAGACCGCGGCTACACCTTC
NA	NA	TRBV29-1	TRBJ2-4	CSVSPRAKNIQYF	TGCAGCGTTAGCCCCCGAGCCAAAAACATTCAGTACTTC
many	NA	TRBV11-2	TRBJ1-6	CASSLDPGGSPLHF	TGTGCCAGCAGCTTAGACCCCGGCGGTTCACCCCTCCACTTT
NA	TRBD2	TRBV7-2	TRBJ2-1	CASSPGTSGRSDEQFF	TGTGCCAGCAGCCCCGGGACTAGCGGGAGGAGTGATGAGCAGTTCTTC
few	NA	TRBV12-3/TRBV12-4	TRBJ2-3	CASRGEAYTQYF	TGTGCCAGCAGGGGCGAGGCCTATACGCAGTATTTT
NA	NA	TRBV18	TRBJ2-7	CASSPPRVGAYEQYF	TGTGCCAGCTCACCACCAAGGGTTGGGGCCTACGAGCAGTACTTC
few	TRBD1	TRBV12-3/TRBV12-4	TRBJ2-1	CASSVPDRGHEQFF	TGTGCCAGCAGCGTACCCGACAGGGGACATGAGCAGTTCTTC
many	NA	TRBV7-8	TRBJ2-1	CASSLLDEQFF	TGTGCCAGCAGTCTCCTCGATGAGCAGTTCTTC
many	TRBD1	TRBV6-6	TRBJ1-5	CASSPRTGSQPQHF	TGTGCCAGCAGCCCTCGGACAGGTAGTCAGCCCCAGCATTTT
NA	TRBD1	TRBV20-1	TRBJ1-2	CSAPRQGANGYTF	TGCAGTGCTCCCCGACAGGGGGCAAATGGCTACACCTTC
many	NA	TRBV7-9	TRBJ1-1	CASSLVRGMNTEAFF	TGTGCCAGCAGCTTAGTCAGAGGAATGAACACTGAAGCTTTCTTT
many	TRBD2	TRBV7-2	TRBJ2-1	CASSLDPSGRVSYNEQFF	TGTGCCAGCAGCTTAGACCCTAGCGGGAGAGTATCCTACAATGAGCAGTTCTTC
many	TRBD1	TRBV12-3/TRBV12-4	TRBJ2-2	CASSISQTGINTGELFF	TGTGCCAGCAGTATCTCGCAGACAGGGATTAACACCGGGGAGCTGTTTTTT
many	TRBD2	TRBV19	TRBJ2-2	CASSPGLAGVNTGELFF	TGTGCCAGCTCTCCCGGACTAGCGGGAGTGAACACCGGGGAGCTGTTTTTT
NA	TRBD2	TRBV14	TRBJ2-1	CASSQRLAALYNEQFF	TGTGCCAGCAGCCAGAGGCTAGCGGCTTTATACAATGAGCAGTTCTTC
many	TRBD2	TRBV30	TRBJ2-5	CAWSMGGIGTQYF	TGTGCCTGGAGTATGGGAGGGATCGGGACCCAGTACTTC
many	NA	TRBV20-1	TRBJ1-2	CSARGDRSGYTF	TGCAGTGCTAGAGGCGATAGGTCTGGCTACACCTTC
many	NA	TRBV6-1	TRBJ1-1	CASSEVGIKTEAFF	TGTGCCAGCAGTGAAGTAGGGATCAAGACTGAAGCTTTCTTT
few	TRBD2	TRBV12-3/TRBV12-4	TRBJ2-1	CASSLGPGGYNEQFF	TGTGCCAGCAGTTTAGGCCCGGGAGGGTACAATGAGCAGTTCTTC
many	NA	TRBV5-1	TRBJ1-6	CASSLETGLYSPLHF	TGCGCCAGCAGCTTGGAGACGGGACTCTATTCACCCCTCCACTTT
few	NA	TRBV29-1	TRBJ1-5	CSVGSQDQPQHF	TGCAGCGTTGGGTCTCAGGATCAGCCCCAGCATTTT
many	NA	TRBV20-1	TRBJ2-5	CSARRAPETQYF	TGCAGTGCTAGGAGGGCGCCAGAGACCCAGTACTTC
NA	NA	TRBV7-2	TRBJ1-5	CASSLRGIGQPQHF	TGTGCCAGCAGCCTTAGGGGGATAGGTCAGCCCCAGCATTTT
few	TRBD1	TRBV18	TRBJ2-1	CASPKDRQYNEQFF	TGTGCCAGCCCTAAGGACAGGCAGTACAATGAGCAGTTCTTC
NA	NA	TRBV9	TRBJ2-5	CASSSSIMETQYF	TGTGCCAGCAGCTCATCGATTATGGAGACCCAGTACTTC
many	TRBD1	TRBV7-9	TRBJ1-2	CASSLGGTANYGYTF	TGTGCCAGCAGCTTAGGAGGGACAGCTAACTATGGCTACACCTTC
many	TRBD2	TRBV6-2/TRBV6-3	TRBJ2-2	CASRLPGTSGLTGELFF	TGTGCCAGCAGACTACCCGGGACTAGCGGGCTTACCGGGGAGCTGTTTTTT
few	NA	TRBV29-1	TRBJ2-1	CSVEDLTIRFF	TGCAGCGTTGAAGATCTGACTATCCGGTTCTTC
medium-sized	NA	TRBV10-3	TRBJ2-7	CAISDPPYEQYF	TGTGCCATCAGTGATCCCCCCTACGAGCAGTACTTC
NA	NA	TRBV28	TRBJ2-7	CASARDFTYEQYF	TGTGCCAGCGCCCGGGACTTCACCTACGAGCAGTACTTC
many	NA	TRBV21-1	TRBJ1-3	CASSKEGGPKGENTIYF	TGTGCCAGCAGCAAAGAGGGCGGACCAAAGGGAGAAAACACCATATATTTT
NA	TRBD2	TRBV5-1	TRBJ2-3	CASSSGLESDTQYF	TGCGCCAGCAGCTCGGGACTAGAATCAGATACGCAGTATTTT
many	TRBD1	TRBV5-1	TRBJ1-2	CASSGGQTRGYGYTF	TGCGCCAGCAGCGGGGGACAGACCCGAGGATATGGCTACACCTTC
few	NA	TRBV10-1	TRBJ2-1	CASSETRGPYNEQFF	TGCGCCAGCAGTGAGACCCGGGGGCCGTACAATGAGCAGTTCTTC
few	NA	TRBV28	TRBJ2-1	CASRENHNEQFF	TGTGCCAGCAGGGAGAATCATAATGAGCAGTTCTTC
NA	NA	TRBV9	TRBJ2-1	CASSVDPSPNEQFF	TGTGCCAGCAGCGTAGATCCTAGCCCGAATGAGCAGTTCTTC
many	TRBD2	TRBV9	TRBJ2-1	CASSPSPSGVYNEQFF	TGTGCCAGCAGCCCTAGCCCTAGCGGAGTCTACAATGAGCAGTTCTTC
few	NA	TRBV29-1	TRBJ2-2	CSVQGPGNTGELFF	TGCAGCGTCCAGGGCCCTGGGAACACCGGGGAGCTGTTTTTT
many	NA	TRBV11-1	TRBJ2-5	CASSLFSGPQETQYF	TGTGCCAGCAGTCTTTTTAGCGGCCCACAAGAGACCCAGTACTTC
few	NA	TRBV30	TRBJ2-1	CAWNVQFNEQFF	TGTGCCTGGAACGTACAGTTCAATGAGCAGTTCTTC
many	NA	TRBV7-7	TRBJ2-5	CASSPGAGGTQYF	TGTGCCAGCAGCCCCGGGGCCGGAGGGACCCAGTACTTC